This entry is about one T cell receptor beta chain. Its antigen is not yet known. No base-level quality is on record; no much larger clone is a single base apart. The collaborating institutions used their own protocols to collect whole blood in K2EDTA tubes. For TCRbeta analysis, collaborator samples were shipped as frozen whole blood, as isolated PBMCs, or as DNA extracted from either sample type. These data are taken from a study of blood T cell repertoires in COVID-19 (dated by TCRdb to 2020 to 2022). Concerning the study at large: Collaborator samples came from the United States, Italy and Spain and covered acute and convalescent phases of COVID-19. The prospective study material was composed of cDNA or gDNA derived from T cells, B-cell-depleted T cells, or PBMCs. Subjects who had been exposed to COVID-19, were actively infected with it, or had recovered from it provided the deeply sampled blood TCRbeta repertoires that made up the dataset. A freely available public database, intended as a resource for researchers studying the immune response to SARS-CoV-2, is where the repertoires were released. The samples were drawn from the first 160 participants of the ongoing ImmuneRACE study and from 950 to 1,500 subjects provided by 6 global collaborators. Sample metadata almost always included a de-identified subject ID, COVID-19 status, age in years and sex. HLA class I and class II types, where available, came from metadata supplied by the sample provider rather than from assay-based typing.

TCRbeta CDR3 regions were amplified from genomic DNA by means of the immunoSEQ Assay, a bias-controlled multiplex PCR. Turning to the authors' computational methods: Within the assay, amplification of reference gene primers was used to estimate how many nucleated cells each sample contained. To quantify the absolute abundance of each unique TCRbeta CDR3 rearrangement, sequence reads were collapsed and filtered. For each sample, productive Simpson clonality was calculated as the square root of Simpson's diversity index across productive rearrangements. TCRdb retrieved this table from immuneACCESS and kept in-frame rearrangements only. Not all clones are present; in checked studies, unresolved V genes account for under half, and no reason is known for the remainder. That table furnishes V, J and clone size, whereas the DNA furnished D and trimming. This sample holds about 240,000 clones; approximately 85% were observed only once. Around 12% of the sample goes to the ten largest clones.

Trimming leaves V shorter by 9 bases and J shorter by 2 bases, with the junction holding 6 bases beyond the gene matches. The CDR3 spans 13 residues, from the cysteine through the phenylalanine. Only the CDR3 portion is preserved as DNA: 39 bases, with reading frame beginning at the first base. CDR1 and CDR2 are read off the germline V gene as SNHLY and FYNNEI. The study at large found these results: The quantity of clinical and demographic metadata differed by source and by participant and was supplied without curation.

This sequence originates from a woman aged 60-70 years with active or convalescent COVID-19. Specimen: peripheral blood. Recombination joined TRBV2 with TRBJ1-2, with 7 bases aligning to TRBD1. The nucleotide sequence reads TGTGCCAGTTCGACAGGGCGGAACTATGGCTACACCTTC. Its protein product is CASSTGRNYGYTF.